What follows is one T cell receptor (beta chain) and its context. Its target is not known. The primer mix had 60 Vbeta and 13 Jbeta primers. Produced via immunoSEQ multiplex PCR; TCRdb's table is partial and in-frame only. The sample has over 90,000 clones, about three quarters seen once. These data originate in a study of cytomegalovirus exposure and HLA in healthy donors. Whole-study context: From HLA-typed donors, an early data release held approximately 85 million unique TCRs.

Study outcomes and limitations: The productive fraction for most TCR beta V segments was about 87% or about 30% in an earlier analysis.

The CDR3 loop spans 19 amino acids. The V gene end was trimmed by 4 bases and the J gene end by 2 bases; junction bases not matched to a gene: 15. Germline CDR1 SGHNT, CDR2 YYREEE (reference sequence). The rearrangement uses TRBV5-4 and TRBJ2-7, with 13 positions matching TRBD2. This receptor was identified in a man aged 35 to 55 in good health and CMV-seronegative. Material: PBMCs. The CDR3 region is CASSGVLAGGPMEAYEQYF. DNA for the CDR3: TGTGCCAGCAGCGGAGTACTAGCGGGGGGGCCGATGGAGGCCTACGAGCAGTACTTC.